Sequencing of this T cell receptor beta chain was carried out in a study of Ad26.COV2.S vaccination and SARS-CoV-2 variants (dated by TCRdb to the early 2020s). At the level of the whole study: Vaccine-arm donors came from COV1001, a multicentre, randomized, double-blind, placebo-controlled phase I-IIa trial of Ad26.COV2.S in healthy adults. Ad26.COV2.S was given intramuscularly at 5x10^10 or 1x10^11 viral particles, as a single shot or as two shots 56 days apart. Sequencing of the TCRbeta repertoire served to evaluate the specificity and breadth of SARS-CoV-2-reactive T cell receptors following Ad26.COV2.S vaccination. A total of around 32 samples were included in the TCR-sequenced set, comprising around 19 Ad26.COV2.S vaccine recipients, 5 placebo recipients and 8 SARS-CoV-2 convalescent individuals. Participants in the trial were split at random into five groups of five each, receiving low-dose or high-dose Ad26.COV2.S once or twice, or else placebo on both occasions. Investigators did not know the trial group allocation while performing experiments and assessing outcomes.

The CDR3 has 14 amino acids, counting the end cysteine and phenylalanine. CDR3 DNA only is kept here, 42 bases in frame from base 1. The germline V gene specifies SGHTA as CDR1 and FQGTGA as CDR2. V is trimmed back by 4 bases and J by 4 bases, and the junction contains 3 bases that no gene match accounts for. The investigation overall reported the following: Substantial breadth of spike-specific CD8+ and CD4+ T cell responses was reported after vaccination. The authors noted that the TCR breadth and depth analyses may have underestimated total T cell responses. The study was not powered for comparison of responses between vaccine doses or regimens. Non-spike TCR breadth was comparable between vaccine and placebo recipients, consistent with the vaccine containing only spike. Higher spike-specific TCR breadth was observed in Ad26.COV2.S recipients than in placebo recipients (P = 0.0014).

The immunoSEQ Assay was used to sequence TCRbeta CDR3 regions. After extraction, genomic DNA underwent amplification by bias-controlled multiplex PCR, followed by high-throughput sequencing. The paper's processing steps were these. To quantify the absolute abundance of every unique TCRbeta CDR3 region, sequences were collapsed and filtered. T cell fraction was estimated by normalization of TCRbeta template counts to usable DNA, with usable DNA being measured through amplification of reference genes present in all nucleated cells. Repertoire TCRs were annotated as SARS-CoV-2-specific by exact matching of V gene, CDR3 amino acid sequence and J gene to a known reactive TCR set. MIRA supplied the reference SARS-CoV-2 TCR set, which was filtered for enrichment in COVID-19-positive ImmuneCODE repertoires so that public or cross-reactive TCRs were removed. Using the MIRA antigens, annotated TCRs were further analysed by specific ORF or by position within an ORF. Breadth was defined as annotated unique rearrangements over total unique productive rearrangements; depth was the summed frequency of those rearrangements. TCR breadth was compared between groups using two-sided Wilcoxon rank-sum tests. The source is immuneACCESS, and TCRdb retained only in-frame sequences with V and J called. Part of the clones is not carried over; for the studies checked, unresolved V genes explain less than half of this, and the remainder is unexplained. D and trimming come from the DNA, and the V and J calls and clone size come from that table. In all, the sample holds more than 300,000 clones, and about 82% of those were seen once. The ten top clones hold more than 1.5% of the sample.

According to the study, the label for this sample's treatment or condition signals: 15 to 20 received Ad26.COV2.S at low or high dose, single or two shots; roughly five received placebo; per-sample allocation not given. Repertoires of vaccine and placebo recipients were sequenced from samples collected on day 63 after the first injection. Cohort 1b enrolled 25 or so adults aged 18-55 years at a single site in Boston, USA, between 29 July and 7 August 2020. As a vaccine, Ad26.COV2.S was a replication-incompetent adenovirus type 26 vector that expressed a prefusion-stabilized SARS-CoV-2 spike protein derived from the original Wuhan strain. This clone was seen once. Its antigen is currently not known. Nothing much larger sits one base from this clone, and base qualities are not available.

The sample here was peripheral blood, taken in a trial of Ad26.COV2.S vaccine versus placebo. The sequence joins TRBV7-3 to TRBJ2-2, with 7 bases in between that match TRBD1. The sequence came from a person between 18 and 60 years old who received the Ad26.COV2.S COVID-19 vaccine or a placebo. The sequenced DNA is TGTGCCAGCAGCTCAAACAGGGGCACCGGGGAGCTGTTTTTT. It is translated as CASSSNRGTGELFF.